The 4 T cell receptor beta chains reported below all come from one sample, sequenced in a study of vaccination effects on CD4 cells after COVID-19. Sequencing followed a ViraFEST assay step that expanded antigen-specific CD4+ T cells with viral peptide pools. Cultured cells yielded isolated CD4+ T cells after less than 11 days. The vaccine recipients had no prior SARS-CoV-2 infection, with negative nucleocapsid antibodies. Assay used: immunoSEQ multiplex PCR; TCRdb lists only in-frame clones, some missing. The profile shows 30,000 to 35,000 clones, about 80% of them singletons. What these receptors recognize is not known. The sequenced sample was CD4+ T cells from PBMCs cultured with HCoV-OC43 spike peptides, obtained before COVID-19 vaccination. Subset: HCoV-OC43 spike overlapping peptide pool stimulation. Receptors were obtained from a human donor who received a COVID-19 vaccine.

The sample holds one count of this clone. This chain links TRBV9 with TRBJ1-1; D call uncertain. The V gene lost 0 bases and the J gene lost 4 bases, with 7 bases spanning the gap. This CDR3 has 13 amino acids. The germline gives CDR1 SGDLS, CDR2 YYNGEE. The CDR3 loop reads CASSVGLLTEAFF. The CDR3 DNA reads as TGTGCCAGCAGCGTAGGGTTGCTCACTGAAGCTTTCTTT. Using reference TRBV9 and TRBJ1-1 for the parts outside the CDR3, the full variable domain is DSGVTQTPKHLITATGQRVTLRCSPRSGDLSVYWYQQSLDQGLQFLIQYYNGEERAKGNILERFSAQQFPDLHSELNLSSLELGDSALYFCASSVGLLTEAFFGQGTRLTVV.

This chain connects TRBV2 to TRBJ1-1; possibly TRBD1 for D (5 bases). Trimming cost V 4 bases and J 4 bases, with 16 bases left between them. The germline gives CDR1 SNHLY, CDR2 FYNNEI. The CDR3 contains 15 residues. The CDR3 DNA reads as TGTGCCAGCAGTGTCTCCGACGGGGGGACCACTGAAGCTTTCTTT. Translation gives CASSVSDGGTTEAFF.

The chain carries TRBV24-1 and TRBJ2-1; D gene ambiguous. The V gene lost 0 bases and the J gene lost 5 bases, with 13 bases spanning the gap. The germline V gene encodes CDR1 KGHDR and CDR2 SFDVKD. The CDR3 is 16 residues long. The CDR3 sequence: CATSDLGRGFDNEQFF. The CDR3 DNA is TGTGCCACCAGTGATTTGGGGCGAGGTTTCGACAATGAGCAGTTCTTC.

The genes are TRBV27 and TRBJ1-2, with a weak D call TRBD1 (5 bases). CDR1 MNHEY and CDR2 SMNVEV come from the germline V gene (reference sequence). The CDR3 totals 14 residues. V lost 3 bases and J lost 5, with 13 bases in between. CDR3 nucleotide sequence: TGTGCCAGCAGTTTGAGGCAGGGAGTTTATGGCTACACCTTC. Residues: CASSLRQGVYGYTF.